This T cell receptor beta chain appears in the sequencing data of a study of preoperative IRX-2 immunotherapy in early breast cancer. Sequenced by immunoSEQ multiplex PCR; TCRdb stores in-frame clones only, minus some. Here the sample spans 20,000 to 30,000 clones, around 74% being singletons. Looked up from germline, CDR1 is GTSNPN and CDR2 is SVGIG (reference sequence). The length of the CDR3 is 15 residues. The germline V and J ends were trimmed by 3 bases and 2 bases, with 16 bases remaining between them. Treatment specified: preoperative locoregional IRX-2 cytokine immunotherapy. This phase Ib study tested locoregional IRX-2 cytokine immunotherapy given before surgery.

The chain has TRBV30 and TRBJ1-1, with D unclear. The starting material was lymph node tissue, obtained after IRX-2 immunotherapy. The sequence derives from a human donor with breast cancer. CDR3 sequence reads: CAWSQLNPFNTEAFF. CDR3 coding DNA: TGTGCCTGGAGCCAACTTAACCCCTTTAACACTGAAGCTTTCTTT. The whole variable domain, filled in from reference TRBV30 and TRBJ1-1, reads SQTIHQWPATLVQPVGSPLSLECTVEGTSNPNLYWYRQAAGRGLQLLFYSVGIGQISSEVPQNLSASRPQDRQFILSSKKLLLSDSGFYLCAWSQLNPFNTEAFFGQGTRLTVV.